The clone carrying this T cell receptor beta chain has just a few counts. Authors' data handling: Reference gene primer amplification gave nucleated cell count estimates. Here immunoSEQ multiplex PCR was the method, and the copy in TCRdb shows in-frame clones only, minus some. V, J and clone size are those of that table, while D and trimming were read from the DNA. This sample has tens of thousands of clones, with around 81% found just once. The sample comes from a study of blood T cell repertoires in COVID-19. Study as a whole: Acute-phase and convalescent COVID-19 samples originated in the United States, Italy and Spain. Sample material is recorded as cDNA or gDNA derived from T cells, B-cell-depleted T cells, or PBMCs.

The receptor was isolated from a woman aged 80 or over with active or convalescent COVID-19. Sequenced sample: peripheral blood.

CDR3 nucleotide sequence: TGTGCCAGCAGTTTCAGGGGGCTTCGGGAAAAACTGTTTTTT. It translates to CASSFRGLREKLFF. The genes are TRBV27 and TRBJ1-4; 8 bases align to TRBD1. Germline CDR1 MNHEY, CDR2 SMNVEV (reference sequence). The ends lost 3 bases at V and 8 bases at J; junction bases unmatched: 5. The CDR3 loop spans 14 amino acids.